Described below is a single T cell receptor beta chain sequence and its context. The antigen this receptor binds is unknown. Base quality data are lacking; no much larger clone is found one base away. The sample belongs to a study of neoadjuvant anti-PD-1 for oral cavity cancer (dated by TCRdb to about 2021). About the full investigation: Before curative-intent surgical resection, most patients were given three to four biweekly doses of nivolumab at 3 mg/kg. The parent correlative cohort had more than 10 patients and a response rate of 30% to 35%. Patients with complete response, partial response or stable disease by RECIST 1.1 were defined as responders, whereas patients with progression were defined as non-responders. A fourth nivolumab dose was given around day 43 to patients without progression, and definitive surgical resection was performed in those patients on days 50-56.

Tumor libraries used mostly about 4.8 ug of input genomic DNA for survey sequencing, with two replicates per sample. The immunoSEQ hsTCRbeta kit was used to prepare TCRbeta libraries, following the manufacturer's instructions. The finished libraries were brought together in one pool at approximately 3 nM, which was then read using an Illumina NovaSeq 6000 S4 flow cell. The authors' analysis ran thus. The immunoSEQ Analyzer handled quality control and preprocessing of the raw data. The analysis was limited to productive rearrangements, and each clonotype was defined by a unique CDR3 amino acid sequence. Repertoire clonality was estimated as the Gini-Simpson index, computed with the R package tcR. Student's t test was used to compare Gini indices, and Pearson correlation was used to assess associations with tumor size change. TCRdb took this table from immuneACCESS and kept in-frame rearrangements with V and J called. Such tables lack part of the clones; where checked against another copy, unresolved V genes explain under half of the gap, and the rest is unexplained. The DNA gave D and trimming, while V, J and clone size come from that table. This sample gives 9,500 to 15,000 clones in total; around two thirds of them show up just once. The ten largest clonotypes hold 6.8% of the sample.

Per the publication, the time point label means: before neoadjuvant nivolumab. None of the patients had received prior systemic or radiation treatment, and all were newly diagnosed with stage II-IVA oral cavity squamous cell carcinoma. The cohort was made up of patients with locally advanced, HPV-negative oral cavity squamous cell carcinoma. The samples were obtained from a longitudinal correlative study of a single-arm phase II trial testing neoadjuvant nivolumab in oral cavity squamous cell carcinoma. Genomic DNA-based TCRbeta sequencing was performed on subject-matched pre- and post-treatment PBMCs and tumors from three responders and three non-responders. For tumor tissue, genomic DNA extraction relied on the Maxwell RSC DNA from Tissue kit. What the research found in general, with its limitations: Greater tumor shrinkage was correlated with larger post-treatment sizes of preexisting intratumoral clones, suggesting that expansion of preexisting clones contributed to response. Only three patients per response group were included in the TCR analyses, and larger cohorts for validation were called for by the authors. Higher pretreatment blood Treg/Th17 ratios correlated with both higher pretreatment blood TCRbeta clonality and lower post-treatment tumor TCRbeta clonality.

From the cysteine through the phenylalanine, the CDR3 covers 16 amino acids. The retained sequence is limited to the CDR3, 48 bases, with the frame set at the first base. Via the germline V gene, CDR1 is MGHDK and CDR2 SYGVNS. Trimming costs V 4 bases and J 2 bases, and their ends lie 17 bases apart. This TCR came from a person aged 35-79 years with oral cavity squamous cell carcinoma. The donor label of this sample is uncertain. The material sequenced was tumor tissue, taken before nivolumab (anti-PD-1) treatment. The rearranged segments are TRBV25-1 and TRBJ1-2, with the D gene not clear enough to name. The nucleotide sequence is TGTGCCAGCAGTGGTCCCCCTGGACTTCACAACTATGGCTACACCTTC. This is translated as CASSGPPGLHNYGYTF.